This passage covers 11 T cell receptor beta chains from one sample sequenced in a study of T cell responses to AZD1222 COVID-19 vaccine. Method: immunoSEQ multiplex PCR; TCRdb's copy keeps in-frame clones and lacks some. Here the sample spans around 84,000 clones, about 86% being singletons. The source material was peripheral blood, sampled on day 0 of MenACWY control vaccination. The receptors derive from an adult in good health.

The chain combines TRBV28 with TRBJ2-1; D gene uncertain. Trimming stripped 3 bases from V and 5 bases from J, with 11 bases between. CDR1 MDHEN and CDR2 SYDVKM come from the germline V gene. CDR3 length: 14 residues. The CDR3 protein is CASSLGGGDNEQFF. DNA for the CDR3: TGTGCCAGCAGTTTGGGCGGTGGAGACAATGAGCAGTTCTTC.

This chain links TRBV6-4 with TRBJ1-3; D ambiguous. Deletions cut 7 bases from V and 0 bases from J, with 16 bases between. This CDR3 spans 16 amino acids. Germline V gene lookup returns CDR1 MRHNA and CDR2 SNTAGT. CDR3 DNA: TGTGCCAGCACTCCGCAGGCCTTGATCTCTGGAAACACCATATATTTT. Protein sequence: CASTPQALISGNTIYF.

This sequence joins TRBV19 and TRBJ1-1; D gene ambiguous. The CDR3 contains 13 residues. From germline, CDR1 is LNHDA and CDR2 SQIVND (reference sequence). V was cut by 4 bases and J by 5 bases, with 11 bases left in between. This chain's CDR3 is CASSSPDFTEAFF. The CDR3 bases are TGTGCCAGTAGTAGTCCGGACTTTACTGAAGCTTTCTTT. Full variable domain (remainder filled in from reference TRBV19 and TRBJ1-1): DGGITQSPKYLFRKEGQNVTLSCEQNLNHDAMYWYRQDPGQGLRLIYYSQIVNDFQKGDIAEGYSVSREKKESFPLTVTSAQKNPTAFYLCASSSPDFTEAFFGQGTRLTVV.

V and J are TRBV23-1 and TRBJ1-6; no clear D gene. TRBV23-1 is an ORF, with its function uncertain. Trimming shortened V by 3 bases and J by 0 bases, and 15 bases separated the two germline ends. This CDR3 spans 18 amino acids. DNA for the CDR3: TGCGCCAGCAGTCATCCCCCGGGAAAGTACTCCTATAATTCACCCCTCCACTTT. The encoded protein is CASSHPPGKYSYNSPLHF.

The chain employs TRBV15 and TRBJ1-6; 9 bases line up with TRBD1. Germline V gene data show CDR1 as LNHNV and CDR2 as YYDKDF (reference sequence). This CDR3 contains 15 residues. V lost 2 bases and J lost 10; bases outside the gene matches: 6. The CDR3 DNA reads TGTGCCACCAGCAGATTGGACAGGGGTGGCTCACCCCTCCACTTT. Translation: CATSRLDRGGSPLHF.

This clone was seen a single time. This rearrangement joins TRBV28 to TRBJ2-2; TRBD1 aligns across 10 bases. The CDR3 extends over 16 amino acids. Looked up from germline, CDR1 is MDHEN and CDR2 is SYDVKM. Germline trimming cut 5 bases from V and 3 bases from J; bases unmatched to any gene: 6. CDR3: CASSPDRGIYTGELFF. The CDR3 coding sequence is TGTGCCAGCAGTCCGGACAGGGGGATTTACACCGGGGAGCTGTTTTTT.

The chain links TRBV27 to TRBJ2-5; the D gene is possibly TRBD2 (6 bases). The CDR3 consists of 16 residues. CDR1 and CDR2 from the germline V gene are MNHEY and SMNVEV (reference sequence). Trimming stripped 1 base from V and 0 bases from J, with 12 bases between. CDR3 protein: CASSLLAGSYQETQYF. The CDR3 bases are TGTGCCAGCAGTTTATTGGCGGGGTCGTACCAAGAGACCCAGTACTTC.

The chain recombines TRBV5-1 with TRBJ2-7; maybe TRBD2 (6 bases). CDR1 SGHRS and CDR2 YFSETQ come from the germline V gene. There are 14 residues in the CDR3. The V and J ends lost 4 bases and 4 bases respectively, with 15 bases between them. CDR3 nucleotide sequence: TGCGCCAGCAGCGACGGGACTCGGCAATACGAGCAGTACTTC. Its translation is CASSDGTRQYEQYF.

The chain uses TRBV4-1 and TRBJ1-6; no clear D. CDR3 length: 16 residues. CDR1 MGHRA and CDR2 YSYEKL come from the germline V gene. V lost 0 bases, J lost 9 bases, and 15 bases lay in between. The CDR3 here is CASSQEGMRLSSPLHF. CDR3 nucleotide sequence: TGCGCCAGCAGCCAAGAAGGAATGAGGTTGTCTTCACCCCTCCACTTT.

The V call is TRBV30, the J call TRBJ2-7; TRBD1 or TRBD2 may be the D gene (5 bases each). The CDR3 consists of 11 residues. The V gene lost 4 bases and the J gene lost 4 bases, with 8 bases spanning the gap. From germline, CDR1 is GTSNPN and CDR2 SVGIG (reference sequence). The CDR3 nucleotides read TGTGCCTGGAAGGGACGGTACGAGCAGTACTTC. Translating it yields CAWKGRYEQYF.

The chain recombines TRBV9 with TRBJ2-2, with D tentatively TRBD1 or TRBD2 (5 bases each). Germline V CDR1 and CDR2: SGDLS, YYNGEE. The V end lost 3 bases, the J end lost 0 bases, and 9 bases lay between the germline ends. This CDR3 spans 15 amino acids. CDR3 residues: CASSARGANTGELFF. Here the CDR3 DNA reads TGTGCCAGCAGCGCCCGAGGGGCGAACACCGGGGAGCTGTTTTTT.